The 6 T cell receptor beta chains below were found in one sample sequenced in a study of vaccination and CD4 T cells after COVID-19. The treatment is: roughly 11-day PBMC culture with coronavirus spike peptide pools or control peptides (ViraFEST assay). Cultured CD4+ T-cell DNA underwent Oncomine TCR Beta short-read sequencing. TCRdb used MiXCR to reprocess the PCR reads, holding one entry per CDR3 protein. This table has 27,000 or so distinct CDR3 sequences, around half appearing once. Their specific antigens are unknown. Sequenced sample: CD4+ T cells from blood, cultured in vitro. All receptors derive from a human donor who had recovered from COVID-19.

This clonotype was counted a few times. This chain joins TRBV2 and TRBJ1-3, with TRBD1 matching 11 bases. Trimming cost V 6 bases and J 2 bases; bases outside gene matches: 0. This CDR3 is built from 14 residues. Germline V lookup: CDR1 SNHLY, CDR2 FYNNEI. This CDR3 is CASRDRGPGNTIYF. CDR3 nucleotides: TGTGCCAGCAGGGACAGGGGGCCTGGAAACACCATATATTTT.

The chain joins TRBV19 to TRBJ2-2, with 9 bases aligning to TRBD1. The CDR3 has 14 amino acids. V dropped 3 bases and J dropped 10; count of bases not matched to a gene: 6. Germline values: CDR1 LNHDA, CDR2 SQIVND (reference sequence). The CDR3 DNA reads TGTGCCAGTAGTATCCTCCGACAGGGGGTGGAGCTGTTTTTT. Protein product: CASSILRQGVELFF. The full variable domain, with the rest looked up from reference TRBV19 and TRBJ2-2, is DGGITQSPKYLFRKEGQNVTLSCEQNLNHDAMYWYRQDPGQGLRLIYYSQIVNDFQKGDIAEGYSVSREKKESFPLTVTSAQKNPTAFYLCASSILRQGVELFFGEGSRLTVL.

The chain carries TRBV5-8 and TRBJ1-5; D ambiguous. The V end lost 2 bases, the J end lost 3 bases, and 6 bases lay between the germline ends. There are 13 residues in the CDR3. CDR1 and CDR2 from the germline V gene are SGHTS and YDEGEE. The CDR3 nucleotides are TGTGCCAGCAGCTTCCAGGACAATCAGCCCCAGCATTTT. Translating it yields CASSFQDNQPQHF.

The chain uses TRBV19 and TRBJ1-2; D ambiguous. Germline V gene data show CDR1 as LNHDA and CDR2 as SQIVND (reference sequence). Deletions cut 4 bases from V and 5 bases from J, with 14 bases between. There are 14 residues in the CDR3. CDR3 in amino acids: CASSTRAGRYGYTF. DNA for the CDR3: TGTGCCAGTAGTACCCGCGCCGGACGATATGGCTACACCTTC.

The rearrangement links TRBV18 to TRBJ1-1, with D perhaps matching TRBD1 (5 bases). Trimming shortened V by 0 bases and J by 1 base, and 9 bases separated the two germline ends. Germline CDR1 reads KGHSH; CDR2 reads LQKENI. This CDR3 has 15 residues. This CDR3 reads CASSPPRGGNTEAFF. The DNA of the CDR3 is TGTGCCAGCTCACCACCGCGGGGGGGGAACACTGAAGCTTTCTTT.

This clonotype showed up just a few times. This chain connects TRBV7-9 to TRBJ1-5, with 10 positions matching TRBD1. The CDR3 is 16 residues long. Looked up from germline, CDR1 is SEHNR and CDR2 is FQNEAQ (reference sequence). V shed 1 base, J shed 2 bases, and the junction held 2 bases outside the gene matches. The CDR3 region is CASSLGQGAGNQPQHF. CDR3 sequence (DNA): TGTGCCAGCAGCTTAGGACAGGGGGCTGGCAATCAGCCCCAGCATTTT. The whole variable domain, filled in from reference TRBV7-9 and TRBJ1-5, reads DTGVSQNPRHKITKRGQNVTFRCDPISEHNRLYWYRQTLGQGPEFLTYFQNEAQLEKSRLLSDRFSAERPKGSFSTLEIQRTEQGDSAMYLCASSLGQGAGNQPQHFGDGTRLSIL.